The 25 T cell receptor beta chains below all came from one sample that was sequenced in a study of T cells in tumors after PD-1 blockade. Here immunoSEQ multiplex PCR was the method, and the copy in TCRdb shows in-frame clones only, minus some. The sample holds 20,000 to 30,000 clones; about 82% are singletons and the top ten take roughly 12%. The sequencing used PBMCs, collected after anti-PD-1 treatment. All receptors come from a human donor with basal cell carcinoma.

V gene TRBV18 combines with J gene TRBJ2-4; possible D gene TRBD2, 5 bases. Trimming took off 0 bases at V and 8 bases at J, with 8 bases between the two ends. The CDR3 extends over 13 amino acids. Germline V gives CDR1 KGHSH, CDR2 LQKENI. The chain's CDR3 is CASSPPSRDIQYF. The CDR3 DNA reads as TGTGCCAGCTCACCACCGTCGCGGGACATTCAGTACTTC. Supplemented by reference TRBV18 and TRBJ2-4, the full variable domain reads NAGVMQNPRHLVRRRGQEARLRCSPMKGHSHVYWYRQLPEEGLKFMVYLQKENIIDESGMPKERFSAEFPKEGPSILRIQQVVRGDSAAYFCASSPPSRDIQYFGAGTRLSVL.

V gene TRBV5-6 combines with J gene TRBJ1-2; no firm D call. Trimming took 0 bases from V and 2 from J, leaving 11 bases between them. The CDR3 loop spans 15 amino acids. CDR1 and CDR2 (germline): SGHDT, YYEEEE. As DNA, the CDR3 is TGTGCCAGCAGCTTGGGGAAGGGATCAAACTATGGCTACACCTTC. It specifies CASSLGKGSNYGYTF.

This chain uses TRBV6-5 with TRBJ2-3, with D tentatively TRBD2 (6 bases). Germline V CDR1 and CDR2: MNHEY, SVGAGI. CDR3 size: 13 residues. With 0 bases removed from V and 10 bases from J, the gap between germline ends came to 11 bases. The CDR3 sequence is CASSYSKSGAQYF. Written as DNA, the CDR3 is TGTGCCAGCAGTTACTCGAAATCGGGGGCGCAGTATTTT.

This clone was counted a few times. The V gene is TRBV6-5, the J gene TRBJ1-3; a possible D gene is TRBD1 (5 bases). Trimming removed 5 bases at V and 3 bases at J, with 11 bases between. The CDR3 sequence is 14 residues long. Germline lookup yields CDR1 MNHEY and CDR2 SVGAGI. CDR3: CASSTGHGGNTIYF. In DNA, the CDR3 is TGTGCCAGCAGTACAGGACATGGTGGAAACACCATATATTTT.

This clone was recorded once. The V and J genes are TRBV6-4 and TRBJ2-3; 8 bases agree with TRBD2. Germline V gives CDR1 MRHNA, CDR2 SNTAGT. V gave up 5 bases and J gave up 0 bases; unmatched junction bases: 7. This CDR3 has 16 amino acids. In DNA form, the CDR3 reads TGTGCCAGCAGTCAAGAGGCGGGGGGAAGCACAGATACGCAGTATTTT. It specifies CASSQEAGGSTDTQYF.

V gene TRBV6-5 combines with J gene TRBJ2-7, with D possibly TRBD1 on 6 matching bases. Germline V gene data show CDR1 as MNHEY and CDR2 as SVGAGI. V lost 0 bases and J lost 2, with 11 bases in between. CDR3 length equals 15 residues. CDR3 residues: CASSYSYGDTYEQYF. CDR3 nucleotide sequence: TGTGCCAGCAGTTACTCTTATGGGGACACCTACGAGCAGTACTTC.

The chain couples TRBV7-2 to TRBJ1-2; tentative D call: TRBD1 (6 bases). The CDR3 sequence is 13 residues long. Looked up from germline, CDR1 is SGHTA and CDR2 is FQGNSA. V was clipped by 1 base and J by 6 bases, with 9 bases between them. This CDR3 is CASSLDREDGYTF. The CDR3 nucleotides read TGTGCCAGCAGCTTAGACAGGGAAGATGGCTACACCTTC.

CDR3 in DNA: TGTGCCAGCAGTCGGGACAGGCGGTACACCTTC. Protein sequence: CASSRDRRYTF. The J gene is TRBJ1-2, the V gene TRBV12-3 or TRBV12-4; 8 bases line up with TRBD1. With 5 bases clipped from V and 11 bases from J, the junction kept 4 bases outside the gene matches. The CDR3 is 11 residues long.

The gene calls are TRBV6-5 and TRBJ2-1, with no clear D. CDR1 is MNHEY, CDR2 SVGAGI, per germline. The V gene lost 8 bases and the J gene lost 5 bases, with 10 bases spanning the gap. There are 12 residues in the CDR3. CDR3 protein: CASYPGNNEQFF. The CDR3 bases are TGTGCCAGCTACCCAGGTAACAATGAGCAGTTCTTC.

The CDR3 protein is CASSLSETGVANYGYTF. As DNA, the CDR3 is TGTGCCAGCAGTTTATCCGAGACAGGGGTTGCTAACTATGGCTACACCTTC. The chain employs TRBV28 and TRBJ1-2; 8 positions agree with TRBD1. CDR1 is MDHEN, CDR2 SYDVKM, per germline. This CDR3 region has 17 residues. The V gene end was trimmed by 1 base and the J gene end by 0 bases; junction bases not matched to a gene: 7.

The chain joins TRBV28 to TRBJ1-2, with TRBD1 matching 7 bases. CDR3 length: 15 residues. Trimming at V came to 5 bases and at J to 5 bases, leaving 11 bases not matched to a gene. The germline V gene encodes CDR1 MDHEN and CDR2 SYDVKM. The CDR3 region is CASSTRQGERYGYTF. The CDR3 DNA is TGTGCCAGCAGTACCCGACAGGGAGAAAGGTATGGCTACACCTTC.

The V gene is TRBV7-6, the J gene TRBJ2-7; TRBD1 aligns across 8 bases. V trimming: 5 bases; J trimming: 3 bases; junction bases outside the gene matches: 3. Germline-derived CDR1 and CDR2 are SGHVS and FNYEAQ. CDR3 length: 13 amino acids. The CDR3 loop is CASSKGQVYEQYF. The CDR3 DNA reads TGTGCCAGCAGCAAGGGACAGGTCTACGAGCAGTACTTC.

The CDR3 here is CASSLFSGLAGGHNEQFF. The CDR3 DNA reads TGTGCCAGCAGCTTGTTCTCGGGACTAGCGGGGGGACACAATGAGCAGTTCTTC. The rearrangement links TRBV5-6 to TRBJ2-1; TRBD2 aligns across 15 bases. The germline V gene has CDR1 SGHDT and CDR2 YYEEEE. Unmatched junction bases numbered 7, after V lost 1 base and J lost 5 bases. The CDR3 runs 18 residues.

The chain employs TRBV5-1 and TRBJ2-7; weak D call: TRBD1 (8 bases). The CDR3 extends over 17 amino acids. Trimming pared 4 bases from V and 1 base from J, leaving 21 bases between. From germline, CDR1 is SGHRS and CDR2 YFSETQ. CDR3 residues: CASSLGPGQGGSYEQYF. In DNA form, the CDR3 reads TGCGCCAGCAGCCTTGGACCCGGACAGGGAGGGTCCTACGAGCAGTACTTC.

V usage is TRBV6-6 and J usage is TRBJ1-2; 8 nucleotides agree with TRBD1. V shed 7 bases and J 5 bases; nucleotides not matched to a gene: 3. Germline CDR1 MNHNY, CDR2 SVGAGI (reference sequence). This CDR3 is built from 12 residues. CDR3 bases: TGTGCCAGCACCAGACAGGGGTATGGCTACACCTTC. Protein product: CASTRQGYGYTF.

This clone was detected a few times. The chain is built from TRBV11-3 and TRBJ1-1; the match to TRBD1 covers 7 bases. The junction had 6 bases not matched to a gene; V was cut back by 6 bases and J by 5 bases. This CDR3 has 13 amino acids. Germline V gene lookup returns CDR1 SGHNT and CDR2 YENEEA. CDR3 amino acids: CASSRTGGTEAFF. The DNA for the CDR3 is TGTGCCAGCAGTCGGACAGGAGGGACTGAAGCTTTCTTT. Filled out from reference TRBV11-3 and TRBJ1-1, the complete variable domain reads EAGVVQSPRYKIIEKKQPVAFWCNPISGHNTLYWYLQNLGQGPELLIRYENEEAVDDSQLPKDRFSAERLKGVDSTLKIQPAELGDSAVYLCASSRTGGTEAFFGQGTRLTVV.

V and J are TRBV5-4 and TRBJ1-6, with D maybe TRBD1 (6 bases). CDR1 and CDR2 (germline): SGHNT, YYREEE (reference sequence). V lost 4 bases and J 9 bases, leaving 17 bases between the germline ends. The length of the CDR3 is 15 residues. CDR3: CASSPLTGSSSPLHF. CDR3 in DNA: TGTGCCAGCAGCCCCTTGACAGGCTCAAGTTCACCCCTCCACTTT.

The V and J genes are TRBV24-1 and TRBJ2-3; the D is unclear. Germline V gene lookup returns CDR1 KGHDR and CDR2 SFDVKD. This CDR3 has 15 residues. V lost 4 bases, J lost 1 base, and 11 bases lay in between. The CDR3, as DNA: TGTGCCACCAGTGACCCAAGTTTAGGCACAGATACGCAGTATTTT. As protein: CATSDPSLGTDTQYF.

The CDR3 loop is CASSKLRQGANTEAFF. In nucleotides, the CDR3 is TGCGCCAGCAGCAAATTAAGACAGGGGGCGAACACTGAAGCTTTCTTT. The V gene is TRBV5-1, the J gene TRBJ1-1, with 10 bases matching TRBD1. The J segment lost 1 base and the V segment lost 4 bases, leaving 7 bases of the junction unmatched. The CDR3 sequence is 16 residues long. CDR1 is SGHRS and CDR2 is YFSETQ in the germline V gene.

The chain carries TRBV6-5 and TRBJ1-4; 7 nucleotides match TRBD1. J was trimmed by 13 bases and V by 2 bases; bases with no gene match: 10. The CDR3 covers 14 residues. Germline V gene lookup returns CDR1 MNHEY and CDR2 SVGAGI. The CDR3 spells CASSYSEDRLPLFF. DNA of the CDR3: TGTGCCAGCAGTTACAGCGAGGACAGGTTGCCACTGTTTTTT.

The J gene is TRBJ2-2, the V gene TRBV5-6; D remains unclear. Germline lookup yields CDR1 SGHDT and CDR2 YYEEEE. The CDR3 is 15 residues long. V lost 1 base and J lost 9, with 16 bases in between. The DNA of the CDR3 is TGTGCCAGCAGCTTGATCGTTTTGCCGAACCGGGAGCTGTTTTTT. Encoded protein: CASSLIVLPNRELFF.

Only a few counts were recorded for this clone. The chain joins TRBV7-9 to TRBJ1-2, with D hard to call. Germline CDR1 is SEHNR and CDR2 is FQNEAQ (reference sequence). Trimming left V 1 base short and J 3 bases short, with 12 bases between. The CDR3 totals 15 residues. The chain's CDR3 is CASSLELWDDYGYTF. The CDR3, as DNA: TGTGCCAGCAGCTTAGAATTATGGGATGACTATGGCTACACCTTC. The full variable domain, its missing parts supplied by reference TRBV7-9 and TRBJ1-2, is DTGVSQNPRHKITKRGQNVTFRCDPISEHNRLYWYRQTLGQGPEFLTYFQNEAQLEKSRLLSDRFSAERPKGSFSTLEIQRTEQGDSAMYLCASSLELWDDYGYTFGSGTRLTVV.

V and J are TRBV19 and TRBJ1-1; the match to TRBD1 covers 7 bases. The CDR3 extends over 15 amino acids. Germline CDR1 reads LNHDA; CDR2 reads SQIVND (reference sequence). Trimming took 7 bases from V and 7 from J; bases not matched to a gene: 15. CDR3 DNA: TGTGCCAGTACCATAACCGACAGGGTCCCAGGTGAAGCTTTCTTT. Its protein product is CASTITDRVPGEAFF.

The rearrangement links TRBV19 to TRBJ2-7; D remains ambiguous. The CDR3 consists of 14 residues. Per germline, CDR1 LNHDA and CDR2 SQIVND (reference sequence). The V gene lost 3 bases and the J gene lost 0 bases, with 9 bases spanning the gap. CDR3 nucleotides: TGTGCCAGTAGTATTCATGGTTACTCCTACGAGCAGTACTTC. Encoded protein: CASSIHGYSYEQYF.

This clone showed up just a few times. The chain joins TRBV13 to TRBJ2-1; D may be TRBD1 (5 bases). The CDR3 spans 13 residues. The V end lost 4 bases, the J end lost 7 bases, and 11 bases lay between the germline ends. Germline loops: CDR1 PRHDT, CDR2 FYEKMQ (reference sequence). CDR3 DNA: TGTGCCAGCAGCTCCCAGGGTTGGAATGAGCAGTTCTTC. This gives the protein CASSSQGWNEQFF.